This TCR beta chain was sequenced in a study of beta chain features in type 1 diabetes. Regarding the study as a whole: Junctions at VDJ sites from type 1 diabetes patients had fewer insertions and more deletions. Highly expressing activated T cells could be over-counted with a cDNA template. Among patients, naive, central memory and Treg TCRB repertoires appeared more similar than among healthy donors. There was a moderate but significant shortening of TCRB CDR3s in all four CD4+ subsets of Type 1 diabetes patients.

The CDR3 sequence is 15 residues long. Germline CDR1 KGHSH, CDR2 LQKENI. V gave up 3 bases and J gave up 5 bases; unmatched junction bases: 8. Sequenced material consisted of expressed TCRB transcripts (all of the isolated RNA was reverse transcribed). Using immunoSEQ multiplex PCR, the repertoire was profiled, and TCRdb retains in-frame clones only, with some absent. The sample has under 400,000 clones; around 12% are singletons. Concerning this clone: Its target is unknown.

This chain links TRBV18 with TRBJ2-7, with TRBD2 identical over 9 bases. What was sequenced was naive CD4+ T cells from blood. This TCR came from a young man in good health. CDR3 nucleotides: TGTGCCAGCTCACCTCGAGGCGGGAGGGCCAACGAGCAGTACTTC. Amino acids: CASSPRGGRANEQYF.